This T cell receptor (beta chain) came from a study of cytomegalovirus exposure and HLA in healthy donors (TCRdb year 2017). Notes on the research overall: A later analysis indicated that the 90 to 150 validation repertoires were generated on the platform also employed for the 700 or so repertoires of the first cohort. The study aimed to test whether signatures of past pathogen exposure could be identified by cataloging public T cell receptors. A separate validation cohort of some 130 different subjects was used in addition to the approximately 640-subject first cohort. High-throughput TCR immunosequencing, statistical association of individual TCRs with disease status, and machine learning were combined to predict cytomegalovirus infection status.

The donors were included in the validation cohort of approximately 120 subjects, a group kept apart from the approximately 700-subject first cohort. The CDR3 measures 15 amino acids from cysteine to phenylalanine. The entry retains the CDR3 DNA only, 45 bases that are in frame from base 1. The junction shows trimming of 3 bases on V and 3 bases on J, and the gene matches do not reach 6 bases of it. CDR1 and CDR2 are read off the germline V gene as KGHSH and LQKENI. Broader findings and caveats from the paper: According to the authors, the approach could potentially be generalized to other disease states and immunological phenotypes. In a later analysis, TCRs clustered in the first cohort were found to also tend to co-occur in the 100 to 150 validation repertoires, with 90% to 95% of cluster scores above 0. Three of the identified cytomegalovirus-associated TCR beta chains were confirmed in vitro to be specific for cytomegalovirus antigens. A later analysis lacked HLA typing for the validation cohort, so it scored co-occurrence in that cohort across all 120 repertoires. A total of roughly 160 TCR beta chains were listed by the study as associated with cytomegalovirus. While some public TCRs were present in many individuals, most TCR sequences turned up only very rarely across donors. In both the original and validation cohorts, the classifier was reported to diagnose cytomegalovirus status with high specificity and sensitivity.

The library was produced with the immunoSEQ multiplex PCR assay. The published analysis was carried out like this. A statistical classification framework was built for diagnosing cytomegalovirus status from the catalog of TCR beta chain sequences. TCRdb carries this immuneACCESS record with in-frame sequences only. Its versions omit some clonotypes, under half of them owing to an unresolved V gene in the studies checked, with the rest unexplained. V, J and clone size are those of that table, while D and trimming were read from the DNA. The sample has over 150,000 clones on record, approximately 89% of them singletons. Of the sample, around 3.8% is held by the ten largest clones. As for this clone: What this receptor recognizes is not known. Per-base quality was not reported, and no clone a single base away is much larger than it.

This TCR came from a man aged 18 to 29 in good health and CMV-seropositive. The chain is encoded by TRBV18 joined to TRBJ1-2; 8 bases in between match TRBD1. Material: PBMCs. The CDR3 loop reads CASSPGTGRDYGYTF. The nucleotide sequence is TGTGCCAGCTCACCCGGGACAGGAAGAGACTATGGCTACACCTTC.